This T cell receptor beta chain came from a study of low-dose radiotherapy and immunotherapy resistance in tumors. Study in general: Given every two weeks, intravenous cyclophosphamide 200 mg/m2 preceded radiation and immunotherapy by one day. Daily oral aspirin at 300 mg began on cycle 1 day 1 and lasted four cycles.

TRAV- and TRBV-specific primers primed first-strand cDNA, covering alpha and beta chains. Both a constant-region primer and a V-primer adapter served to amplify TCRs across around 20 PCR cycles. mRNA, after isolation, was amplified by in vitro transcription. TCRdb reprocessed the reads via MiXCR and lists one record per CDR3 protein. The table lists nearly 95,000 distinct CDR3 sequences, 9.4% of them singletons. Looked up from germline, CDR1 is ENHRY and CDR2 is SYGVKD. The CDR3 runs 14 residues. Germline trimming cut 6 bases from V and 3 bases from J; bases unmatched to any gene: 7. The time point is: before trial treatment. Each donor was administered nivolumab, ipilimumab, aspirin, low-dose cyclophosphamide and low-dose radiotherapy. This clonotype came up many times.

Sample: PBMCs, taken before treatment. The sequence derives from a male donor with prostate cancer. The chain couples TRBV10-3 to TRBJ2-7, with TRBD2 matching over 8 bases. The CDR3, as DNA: TGTGCCATCAGCAAGACTAGCGCCAACTACGAGCAGTACTTC. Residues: CAISKTSANYEQYF.